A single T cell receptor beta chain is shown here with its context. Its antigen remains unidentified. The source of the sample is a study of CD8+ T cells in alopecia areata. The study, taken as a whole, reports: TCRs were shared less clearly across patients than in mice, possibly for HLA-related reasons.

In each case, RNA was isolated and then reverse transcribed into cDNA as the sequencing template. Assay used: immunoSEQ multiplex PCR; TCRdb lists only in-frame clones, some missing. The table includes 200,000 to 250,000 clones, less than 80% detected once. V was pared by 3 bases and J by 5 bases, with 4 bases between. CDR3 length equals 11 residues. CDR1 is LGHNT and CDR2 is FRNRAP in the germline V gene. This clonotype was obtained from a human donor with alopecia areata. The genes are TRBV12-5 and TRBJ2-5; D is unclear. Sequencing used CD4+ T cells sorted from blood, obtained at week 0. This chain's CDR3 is CASGFRETQYF. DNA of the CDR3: TGTGCTAGTGGTTTCCGGGAGACCCAGTACTTC.